These 26 T cell receptor beta chains were sequenced from one sample in a study of a mutant IDH1 vaccine in newly diagnosed glioma. Clones were read by immunoSEQ multiplex PCR, and TCRdb kept only the in-frame ones, dropping some. The sample records some 42,000 clones, 65% to 80% being singletons. Time point in this sample: week 23, last vaccination. One vaccine dose held 300 ug of mutant IDH1 20-mer peptide and came with topical imiquimod. No antigen is known for these receptors. Material: PBMCs, obtained from a glioma patient whose treatment included an IDH1 peptide vaccine. These receptors were taken from a man aged 45-65 years with glioma.

The V call is TRBV19, the J call TRBJ2-1, with D perhaps matching TRBD2 (6 bases). CDR1 is LNHDA and CDR2 is SQIVND in the germline V gene (reference sequence). V dropped 5 bases and J dropped 0 bases, with 14 bases sitting between them. The CDR3 totals 16 residues. CDR3 DNA: TGTGCCAGTAGTGGGTGGGGGGTGAGCTCCTACAATGAGCAGTTCTTC. Protein product: CASSGWGVSSYNEQFF. The whole variable domain, remainder taken from reference TRBV19 and TRBJ2-1, is DGGITQSPKYLFRKEGQNVTLSCEQNLNHDAMYWYRQDPGQGLRLIYYSQIVNDFQKGDIAEGYSVSREKKESFPLTVTSAQKNPTAFYLCASSGWGVSSYNEQFFGPGTRLTVL.

V gene TRBV30 combines with J gene TRBJ2-3; 8 bases agree with TRBD1. V gave up 6 bases and J gave up 1 base; unmatched junction bases: 6. The CDR3 is made up of 14 amino acids. Per the germline V gene, CDR1 is GTSNPN and CDR2 is SVGIG (reference sequence). For the CDR3, the DNA is TGTGCCTGTGCACAGGGGGGACGCACAGATACGCAGTATTTT. Its translation is CACAQGGRTDTQYF.

This chain connects TRBV6-5 to TRBJ2-1; TRBD1 is a possible D gene (5 bases). The CDR3 length is 15 residues. CDR1 is MNHEY, CDR2 SVGAGI, per germline. Trimming removed 7 bases at V and 6 bases at J, with 19 bases between. In DNA, the CDR3 is TGTGCCAGCATTAAAGACATAACAGGAGCCAATGAGCAGTTCTTC. Encoded protein: CASIKDITGANEQFF.

The gene calls are TRBV5-1 and TRBJ2-5; the match to TRBD1 covers 7 bases. The V and J ends lost 3 bases and 1 base, in that order; junction bases with no gene match: 12. The length of the CDR3 is 17 residues. CDR1 is SGHRS and CDR2 is YFSETQ in the germline V gene. The CDR3 sequence: CASSSPSLGGPQETQYF. CDR3 nucleotides: TGCGCCAGCAGCTCCCCTTCGTTAGGGGGCCCCCAAGAGACCCAGTACTTC.

The genes are TRBV9 and TRBJ1-3; D is undetermined. This CDR3 has 15 amino acids. V dropped 0 bases and J dropped 3 bases, with 10 bases sitting between them. Looked up from germline, CDR1 is SGDLS and CDR2 is YYNGEE. The CDR3 loop is CASSVAQWNGNTIYF. CDR3 nucleotide sequence: TGTGCCAGCAGCGTAGCCCAGTGGAATGGAAACACCATATATTTT.

The chain uses TRBV2 and TRBJ1-5; D uncertain. V was trimmed by 3 bases and J by 0 bases, leaving 15 bases between them. The CDR3 is 17 amino acids. In germline, CDR1 is SNHLY, CDR2 FYNNEI. In DNA, the CDR3 is TGTGCCAGCAGTGAGTCCGAGACTGACTATAGCAATCAGCCCCAGCATTTT. Translation gives CASSESETDYSNQPQHF.

The chain has TRBV7-8 and TRBJ2-7; D perhaps matches TRBD2 (5 bases). The germline V gene has CDR1 SGHVS and CDR2 FQNEAQ. CDR3 length: 14 amino acids. Trimming stripped 1 base from V and 6 bases from J, with 13 bases between. In DNA, the CDR3 is TGTGCCAGCAGCTTAGGGAGGTGGGGAACCGAGCAGTACTTC. It encodes CASSLGRWGTEQYF.

V and J are TRBV7-9 and TRBJ2-3; D gene ambiguous. Looked up from germline, CDR1 is SEHNR and CDR2 is FQNEAQ (reference sequence). The CDR3 runs to 15 residues. V lost 5 bases to trimming and J lost 3 bases, with 15 bases between them. The CDR3 nucleotides read TGTGCCAGCAGCCCCCCTGTAGGAGCGACAGATACGCAGTATTTT. It translates to CASSPPVGATDTQYF.

For the CDR3, the DNA is TGTGCCTCCGCGGGGGGTTCCGCAGATACGCAGTATTTT. Translating gives CASAGGSADTQYF. The chain links TRBV7-6 to TRBJ2-3; 8 nucleotides align to TRBD2. The germline V gene has CDR1 SGHVS and CDR2 FNYEAQ. V was clipped by 11 bases and J by 4 bases; unmatched bases: 8. The CDR3 spans 13 residues.

J is TRBJ2-7 and V is TRBV7-2; 8 bases are a match to TRBD1. In germline, CDR1 is SGHTA, CDR2 FQGNSA. The CDR3 spans 15 residues. The trim removed 0 bases at V and 0 bases at J, leaving 1 base unmatched. The DNA for the CDR3 is TGTGCCAGCAGCTTAGCAGGGACAGGCTCCTACGAGCAGTACTTC. Protein: CASSLAGTGSYEQYF.

The chain employs TRBV19 and TRBJ1-2, with D hard to call. In germline, CDR1 is LNHDA, CDR2 SQIVND (reference sequence). V was cut by 5 bases and J by 6 bases, with 13 bases left in between. The CDR3 has 13 amino acids. In nucleotides, the CDR3 is TGTGCCAGTAGTCCTAGCATGATGGATGGCTACACCTTC. It is translated as CASSPSMMDGYTF.

The chain uses TRBV5-1 and TRBJ2-2; 8 bases map to TRBD2. The length of the CDR3 is 16 residues. Trimming took 2 bases from V and 3 from J; bases not matched to a gene: 6. Germline V gives CDR1 SGHRS, CDR2 YFSETQ. Here the CDR3 DNA reads TGCGCCAGCAGCTTAGCGGGGGCAGAGGACACCGGGGAGCTGTTTTTT. Translating gives CASSLAGAEDTGELFF.

The V gene is TRBV14, the J gene TRBJ1-6; TRBD1 is a possible D gene (5 bases). This CDR3 comprises 14 residues. CDR1 and CDR2 from the germline V gene are SGHDN and FVKESK. Trimming shortened V by 3 bases and J by 7 bases, and 10 bases separated the two germline ends. The CDR3 region has the DNA TGTGCCAGCAGCCAGGGGCAGCCAAATTCACCCCTCCACTTT. It is translated as CASSQGQPNSPLHF.

The V and J genes are TRBV29-1 and TRBJ1-2; D gene uncertain. The CDR3 extends over 13 amino acids. Trimming pared 0 bases from V and 7 bases from J, leaving 12 bases between. The germline V gene has CDR1 SQVTM and CDR2 ANQGSEA. In DNA, the CDR3 is TGCAGCGTTGAAGATCCGGGCAGGAGTGGCTACACCTTC. Translation gives CSVEDPGRSGYTF.

The chain employs TRBV28 and TRBJ1-2; D is undetermined. CDR3 length equals 13 residues. The V gene lost 3 bases and the J gene lost 1 base, with 6 bases spanning the gap. The germline CDR1 and CDR2 sequences are MDHEN and SYDVKM. CDR3 coding DNA: TGTGCCAGCAGTTTTTGGGGTAACTATGGCTACACCTTC. Protein sequence: CASSFWGNYGYTF.

The chain combines TRBV10-3 with TRBJ2-2, with a tentative D call TRBD1 (5 bases). The V and J ends lost 4 bases and 8 bases respectively, with 8 bases between them. Germline V gene data show CDR1 as ENHRY and CDR2 as SYGVKD. This CDR3 has 12 residues. Written as DNA, the CDR3 is TGTGCCATCAGTGGAACAGGAGGGGAGCTGTTTTTT. It yields the protein CAISGTGGELFF.

V and J are TRBV6-6 and TRBJ1-3; 7 bases agree with TRBD1. The germline V gene encodes CDR1 MNHNY and CDR2 SVGAGI (reference sequence). There are 15 residues in the CDR3. J gave up 3 bases and V 2 bases, and 4 bases lay outside the gene matches. The CDR3 region is CASSYGDRGGNTIYF. The DNA of the CDR3 is TGTGCCAGCAGTTACGGGGACAGAGGTGGAAACACCATATATTTT.

DNA of the CDR3: TGTGCCAGCAGTGAGGAGGGACAGACGAACACCGGGGAGCTGTTTTTT. Protein sequence: CASSEEGQTNTGELFF. The chain combines TRBV2 with TRBJ2-2; D possibly corresponds to TRBD1 (7 bases). The CDR3 has 16 amino acids. Trimming cost V 3 bases and J 0 bases, with 11 bases left between them. The germline V gene has CDR1 SNHLY and CDR2 FYNNEI.

This rearrangement joins TRBV30 to TRBJ1-2, with D maybe TRBD1 (5 bases). This CDR3 has 13 amino acids. The V gene lost 2 bases and the J gene lost 8 bases, with 15 bases spanning the gap. Germline-derived CDR1 and CDR2 are GTSNPN and SVGIG (reference sequence). CDR3 in amino acids: CAWSPGGVGGYTF. The CDR3 DNA reads TGTGCCTGGAGTCCGGGGGGGGTAGGAGGCTACACCTTC.

The rearrangement links TRBV19 to TRBJ1-6, with D possibly TRBD1 on 6 matching bases. Trimming took off 2 bases at V and 6 bases at J, with 14 bases between the two ends. The CDR3 spans 16 residues. The germline gives CDR1 LNHDA, CDR2 SQIVND (reference sequence). DNA of the CDR3: TGTGCCAGTAGTATATCGGTTACAGGGTCTAATTCACCCCTCCACTTT. It is translated as CASSISVTGSNSPLHF.

CDR3 sequence: CATSTISNYGYTF. Here the CDR3 DNA reads TGTGCCACCAGCACCATCTCTAACTATGGCTACACCTTC. The rearrangement uses TRBV15 and TRBJ1-2; the D is unclear. CDR1 and CDR2 from the germline V gene are LNHNV and YYDKDF (reference sequence). The length of the CDR3 is 13 residues. The V end was cut by 4 bases, the J end by 0 bases, with 6 bases between.

The chain recombines TRBV28 with TRBJ1-1; D is undetermined. V lost 10 bases, J lost 2 bases, and 17 bases lay in between. This CDR3 is built from 14 residues. CDR1 is MDHEN and CDR2 is SYDVKM in the germline V gene. The chain's CDR3 is CANYDIRKNTEAFF. CDR3 sequence (DNA): TGTGCCAATTACGACATCAGAAAAAACACTGAAGCTTTCTTT.

The gene calls are TRBV6-6 and TRBJ2-3; 7 bases line up with TRBD1. This CDR3 has 13 amino acids. Losses at the gene ends were 2 bases for V and 7 bases for J; bases not matched to a gene: 3. Germline lookup yields CDR1 MNHNY and CDR2 SVGAGI (reference sequence). CDR3 in amino acids: CASSYRQGYTQYF. CDR3 nucleotides: TGTGCCAGCAGTTACCGACAGGGTTATACGCAGTATTTT.

The chain employs TRBV5-1 and TRBJ1-2, with 7 bases lining up with TRBD1. This CDR3 has 15 residues. V trimming: 4 bases; J trimming: 4 bases; junction bases outside the gene matches: 10. CDR1 and CDR2 (germline): SGHRS, YFSETQ. CDR3 nucleotides: TGCGCCAGCAGCCTCCCCGGAGGGGGCACCTATGGCTACACCTTC. Translated, it gives CASSLPGGGTYGYTF.

The V and J genes are TRBV6-6 and TRBJ2-7; no clear D. Germline assignment: CDR1 MNHNY and CDR2 SVGAGI (reference sequence). This CDR3 is 14 amino acids long. The V end lost 0 bases, the J end lost 2 bases, and 8 bases lay between the germline ends. The CDR3 protein is CASSYSQVAYEQYF. CDR3 sequence (DNA): TGTGCCAGCAGTTACTCCCAGGTAGCCTACGAGCAGTACTTC.

The DNA of the CDR3 is TGTGCCAGCGGAGAGCGACTTACGGCCAAAAACATTCAGTACTTC. It translates to CASGERLTAKNIQYF. The gene calls are TRBV7-2 and TRBJ2-4; no firm D call. The CDR3 extends over 15 amino acids. Germline V lookup: CDR1 SGHTA, CDR2 FQGNSA. V lost 8 bases to trimming and J lost 1 base, with 15 bases between them.